These 17 T cell receptor beta chains came from one sample sequenced in a study of blood T cell repertoires in COVID-19. The method was immunoSEQ multiplex PCR; TCRdb's version includes in-frame clones alone and lacks a portion of them. This table holds 88,000 or so clones, about four fifths found once. The sequenced sample was peripheral blood. These receptor sequences come from a human donor in a cohort sampled during active COVID-19.

The V call is TRBV4-3, the J call TRBJ2-7, with 10 bases matching TRBD2. Germline V gene sequence: CDR1 LGHNA, CDR2 YSLEER. V shed 0 bases, J shed 6 bases, and the junction held 11 bases outside the gene matches. This CDR3 comprises 17 residues. For the CDR3, the DNA is TGCGCCAGCAGCCAAGATGCGCGGAGCGGGAGGGCCGCCGAGCAGTACTTC. Translated, it gives CASSQDARSGRAAEQYF.

The chain combines TRBV24-1 with TRBJ2-7; D might be TRBD1 (6 bases). Deletions cut 4 bases from V and 3 bases from J, with 6 bases between. CDR3 size: 12 residues. Germline V gives CDR1 KGHDR, CDR2 SFDVKD. The CDR3 here is CATSDRGYEQYF. CDR3 DNA: TGTGCCACCAGTGACAGGGGCTACGAGCAGTACTTC.

The V gene is TRBV2, the J gene TRBJ1-2, with D tentatively TRBD1 (6 bases). The CDR3 covers 13 residues. Germline values: CDR1 SNHLY, CDR2 FYNNEI. V dropped 6 bases and J dropped 2 bases, with 10 bases sitting between them. DNA of the CDR3: TGTGCCAGCAGCCAGGGACAAAACTATGGCTACACCTTC. This sequence encodes CASSQGQNYGYTF.

The chain combines TRBV5-4 with TRBJ2-7; TRBD2 agrees at 11 bases. Per the germline V gene, CDR1 is SGHNT and CDR2 is YYREEE (reference sequence). CDR3 length: 14 amino acids. V lost 5 bases to trimming and J lost 6 bases; unmatched junction nucleotides: 7. CDR3 nucleotide sequence: TGTGCCAGCAGTTCCACTAGCGGGAGTGGCGAGCAGTACTTC. Its protein product is CASSSTSGSGEQYF.

The CDR3 loop reads CASNRQPQHF. The CDR3, as DNA: TGTGCCAGCAACAGACAACCCCAGCATTTT. This chain joins TRBV28 and TRBJ1-5; D gene uncertain. The CDR3 totals 10 residues. Trimming left V 7 bases short and J 10 bases short, with 8 bases between. Germline loops: CDR1 MDHEN, CDR2 SYDVKM.

Only a few counts were recorded for this clone. This chain joins TRBV6-4 and TRBJ2-3; 8 bases agree with TRBD2. This CDR3 contains 14 residues. V lost 6 bases, J lost 4 bases, and 6 bases stayed unmatched. Germline V gene lookup returns CDR1 MRHNA and CDR2 SNTAGT. This CDR3 reads CASSAGLAADTQYF. In DNA form, the CDR3 reads TGTGCCAGCAGCGCCGGACTAGCTGCAGATACGCAGTATTTT.

This clone was recorded once. The chain joins TRBV5-1 to TRBJ1-1; 10 nucleotides match TRBD1. Germline V gives CDR1 SGHRS, CDR2 YFSETQ. The CDR3 length is 14 residues. V dropped 2 bases and J dropped 4; count of bases not matched to a gene: 2. Written as DNA, the CDR3 is TGCGCCAGCAGCTTAGGGACAGGGGTCACTGAAGCTTTCTTT. Protein sequence: CASSLGTGVTEAFF.

This chain links TRBV2 with TRBJ1-3; D unclear. Between the trimmed V and J ends, which lost 7 bases and 0 bases, there was a span of 16 bases. Per germline, CDR1 SNHLY and CDR2 FYNNEI. The length of the CDR3 is 16 residues. This chain's CDR3 is CASNEGFGYSGNTIYF. The CDR3 DNA reads TGTGCCAGCAACGAGGGCTTTGGGTACTCTGGAAACACCATATATTTT.

The chain links TRBV3-1 (or the pseudogene TRBV3-2) to TRBJ1-3, with 7 bases lining up with TRBD1. Unmatched junction bases numbered 10, after V lost 5 bases and J lost 0 bases. The germline V gene encodes CDR1 LGHDT and CDR2 YNNKEL (reference sequence). CDR3 length: 17 amino acids. The CDR3 DNA is TGTGCCAGCAGCGGGAACAGGGGAATCTTCTCTGGAAACACCATATATTTT. Translating gives CASSGNRGIFSGNTIYF.

CDR3 nucleotide sequence: TGTGCCAGCAGCTTAGGAAGGGGGAACGAGCAGTACTTC. Translating gives CASSLGRGNEQYF. V usage is TRBV7-9 and J usage is TRBJ2-7, with a possible D match to TRBD1 (6 bases). Trimming pared 1 base from V and 5 bases from J, leaving 9 bases between. The CDR3 extends over 13 amino acids. CDR1 and CDR2 (germline): SEHNR, FQNEAQ (reference sequence).

The chain has TRBV5-1 and TRBJ1-1; no clear D. The CDR3 is 15 residues long. The V and J ends lost 4 bases and 0 bases respectively, with 13 bases between them. In germline, CDR1 is SGHRS, CDR2 YFSETQ. The DNA of the CDR3 is TGCGCCAGCAGCCCCCGGGGAGAGATGAACACTGAAGCTTTCTTT. It encodes CASSPRGEMNTEAFF. Full variable domain (rest looked up from reference TRBV5-1 and TRBJ1-1): KAGVTQTPRYLIKTRGQQVTLSCSPISGHRSVSWYQQTPGQGLQFLFEYFSETQRNKGNFPGRFSGRQFSNSRSEMNVSTLELGDSALYLCASSPRGEMNTEAFFGQGTRLTVV.

The chain uses TRBV19 and TRBJ2-5, with D tentatively TRBD2 (5 bases). Germline assignment: CDR1 LNHDA and CDR2 SQIVND (reference sequence). V dropped 5 bases and J dropped 5 bases, with 15 bases sitting between them. This CDR3 is 14 amino acids long. CDR3 nucleotides: TGTGCCAGTAGTGACACCGCGGGCCGGGAGACCCAGTACTTC. Amino acids: CASSDTAGRETQYF.

The chain recombines TRBV5-1 with TRBJ2-1; 10 bases align to TRBD2. The V gene's germline CDR1 is SGHRS and CDR2 YFSETQ. The V segment lost 9 bases and the J segment 7 bases; nucleotides outside the gene matches: 10. The CDR3 is made up of 14 amino acids. The CDR3 DNA is TGCGCCACCGGGCCGGGACTAGCGACTAATGAGCAGTTCTTC. Its protein product is CATGPGLATNEQFF.

This clone was found once. The J gene is TRBJ2-5, the V gene TRBV14, with D perhaps TRBD1 (5 bases). CDR1 and CDR2 from the germline V gene are SGHDN and FVKESK. CDR3 size: 13 residues. Trimming shortened V by 4 bases and J by 5 bases, and 11 bases separated the two germline ends. The CDR3 reads CASSPLGLETQYF. In DNA form, the CDR3 reads TGTGCCAGCAGCCCTCTGGGGCTGGAGACCCAGTACTTC.

The CDR3, as DNA: TGTGCCAGCAGCGACGGGACAAGAAGCCCAATCCCGTTTTTT. Translating gives CASSDGTRSPIPFF. This sequence joins TRBV5-5 and TRBJ1-4; maybe TRBD1 (6 bases). Trimming removed 4 bases at V and 16 bases at J, with 23 bases between. CDR3 length: 14 residues. CDR1 is SGHKS and CDR2 is YYEKEE in the germline V gene (reference sequence).

This chain joins TRBV24-1 and TRBJ1-4; TRBD1 matches at 8 bases. After removal of 3 bases from V and 8 bases from J, the junction contained 10 bases not matched to a gene. Germline V gives CDR1 KGHDR, CDR2 SFDVKD. The length of the CDR3 is 16 residues. In DNA form, the CDR3 reads TGTGCCACCAGTGATACCGCGGGGGCAGGGGGCGAAAAACTGTTTTTT. Residues: CATSDTAGAGGEKLFF.

This clone was recorded a few times. This chain uses TRBV4-3 with TRBJ1-4; 7 nucleotides match TRBD1. Germline CDR1 LGHNA, CDR2 YSLEER. The CDR3 loop spans 15 amino acids. The V segment lost 4 bases and the J segment 8 bases; nucleotides outside the gene matches: 10. The CDR3: CASSRLNTGVEKLFF. In DNA, the CDR3 is TGCGCCAGCAGCCGGTTGAATACAGGGGTCGAAAAACTGTTTTTT.